This entry is about one T cell receptor beta chain. This sample stems from a study of blood T cell repertoires in COVID-19. Study overall: The United States, Italy and Spain provided the acute and convalescent COVID-19 samples.

In the authors' workflow: Using reference gene primer amplification, nucleated cell counts were estimated. Profiled with immunoSEQ multiplex PCR; TCRdb holds only in-frame clones, not every one. V and J calls plus clone size are reproduced from that table; the DNA served to infer D and trimming. The sample includes 320,000 or so clones, roughly 85% of them seen just once. Participants had their cohort set by participant-reported clinical history. The ends were cut back, 9 bases at V and 14 bases at J, with 23 bases in the middle. This CDR3 contains 12 residues. The V gene's germline CDR1 is SGHTS and CDR2 YDEGEE.

This clonotype was obtained from a woman under 40 who had been exposed to COVID-19. Input material: PBMCs or T cells enriched from blood (not recorded which). The V gene is TRBV5-8, the J gene TRBJ1-2; no clear D. The CDR3 DNA sequence: TGTGCCATCCGAGAGACGGAGGACCTTTGTACCTTC. This sequence encodes CAIRETEDLCTF.